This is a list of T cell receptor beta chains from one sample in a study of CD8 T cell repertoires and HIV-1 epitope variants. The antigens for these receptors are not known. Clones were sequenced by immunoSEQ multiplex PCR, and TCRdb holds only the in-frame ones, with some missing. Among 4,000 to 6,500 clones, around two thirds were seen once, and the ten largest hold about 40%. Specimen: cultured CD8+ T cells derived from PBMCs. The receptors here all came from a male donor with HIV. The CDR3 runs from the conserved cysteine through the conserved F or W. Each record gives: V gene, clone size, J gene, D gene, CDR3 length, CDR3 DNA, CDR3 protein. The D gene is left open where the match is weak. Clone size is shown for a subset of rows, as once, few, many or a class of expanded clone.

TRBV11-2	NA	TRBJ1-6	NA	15	TGTGCCAGCAGCTTAGATAGGGGGACTAATTCACCCCTCCACTTT	CASSLDRGTNSPLHF
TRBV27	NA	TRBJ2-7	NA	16	TGTGCCAGCAGTTCTCTCCTTTCTGGAATCGTCTACGAGCAGTACTTC	CASSSLLSGIVYEQYF
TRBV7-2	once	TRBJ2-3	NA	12	TGTGCCAGCAGCACGAGCACAGATACGCAGTATTTT	CASSTSTDTQYF
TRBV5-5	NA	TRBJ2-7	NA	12	TGTGCCAGCACCCCTTTTGGGGGCGAGCAGTACTTC	CASTPFGGEQYF
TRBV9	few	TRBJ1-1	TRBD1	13	TGTGCCAGCAGCTTGAGGGGGCGGACTGAAGCTTTCTTT	CASSLRGRTEAFF
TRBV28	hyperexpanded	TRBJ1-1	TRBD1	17	TGTGCCAGCAGTTCCCCCGGGACAGGGGTGATTTCCACTGAAGCTTTCTTT	CASSSPGTGVISTEAFF
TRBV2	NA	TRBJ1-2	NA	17	TGTGCCAGCAGTCCTTTTGAGACAGGAGAAGAGAACTATGGCTACACCTTC	CASSPFETGEENYGYTF
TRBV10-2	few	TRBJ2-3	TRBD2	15	TGCGCCAGCAGTGAGATAGGACTAGCGGGCGATACGCAGTATTTT	CASSEIGLAGDTQYF
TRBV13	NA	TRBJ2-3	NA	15	TGTGCCAGCAGCTCCGGTCACGGAATCACAGATACGCAGTATTTT	CASSSGHGITDTQYF
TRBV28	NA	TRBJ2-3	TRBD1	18	TGTGCCAGCAGTTTTGGGACAGGGGTTTTTCGGGGCACAGATACGCAGTATTTT	CASSFGTGVFRGTDTQYF
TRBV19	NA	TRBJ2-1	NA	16	TGTGCCAGTAGTATAGCCAGGGGGGGTCGGAACAATGAGCAGTTCTTC	CASSIARGGRNNEQFF
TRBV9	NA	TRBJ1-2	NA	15	TGTGCCAGCAGCGTTGGAGGGGGAGCTAACTATGGCTACACCTTC	CASSVGGGANYGYTF
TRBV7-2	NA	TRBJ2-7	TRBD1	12	TGTGCCAGCAGCTTAGATTCGACAGGGTCGTACTTC	CASSLDSTGSYF
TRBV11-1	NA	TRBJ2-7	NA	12	TGTGCCTCTTCGAGCGGTTCCTACGAGCAGTACTTC	CASSSGSYEQYF
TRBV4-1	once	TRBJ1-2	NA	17	TGCGCCAGCAGCCCTTCAAGGGGCGGCCATGGTAACTATGGCTACACCTTC	CASSPSRGGHGNYGYTF
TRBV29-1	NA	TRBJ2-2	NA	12	TGCAGCGTTGAAGATCGGGTCGGGGAGCTGTTTTTT	CSVEDRVGELFF
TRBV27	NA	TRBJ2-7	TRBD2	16	TGTGCCAGCAGTTTATCCGGCGGGAGGTTCCCCTACGAGCAGTACTTC	CASSLSGGRFPYEQYF
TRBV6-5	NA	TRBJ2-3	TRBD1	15	TGTGCCAGCAGTTACTCAGGGGGCCGTAAAGATACGCAGTATTTT	CASSYSGGRKDTQYF
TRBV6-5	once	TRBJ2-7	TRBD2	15	TGTGCCAGCACCGAGACTAGCGGGATTTCCTACGAGCAGTACTTC	CASTETSGISYEQYF
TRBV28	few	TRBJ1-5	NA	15	TGTGCCAGCAGCCCAGAGGGGACCTTCAATCAGCCCCAGCATTTT	CASSPEGTFNQPQHF
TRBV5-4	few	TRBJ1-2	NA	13	TGTGCCAGCTTAGACGCGGATAACTATGGCTACACCTTC	CASLDADNYGYTF
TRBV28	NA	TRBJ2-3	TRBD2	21	TGTGCCAGCAGTTCCCTCTGGACTAGCGGGGGACCCACGTCTAGCACAGATACGCAGTATTTT	CASSSLWTSGGPTSSTDTQYF
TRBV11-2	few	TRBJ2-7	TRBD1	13	TGTGCCAGCAGCCCGGGACAGGGCTACGAGCAGTACTTC	CASSPGQGYEQYF